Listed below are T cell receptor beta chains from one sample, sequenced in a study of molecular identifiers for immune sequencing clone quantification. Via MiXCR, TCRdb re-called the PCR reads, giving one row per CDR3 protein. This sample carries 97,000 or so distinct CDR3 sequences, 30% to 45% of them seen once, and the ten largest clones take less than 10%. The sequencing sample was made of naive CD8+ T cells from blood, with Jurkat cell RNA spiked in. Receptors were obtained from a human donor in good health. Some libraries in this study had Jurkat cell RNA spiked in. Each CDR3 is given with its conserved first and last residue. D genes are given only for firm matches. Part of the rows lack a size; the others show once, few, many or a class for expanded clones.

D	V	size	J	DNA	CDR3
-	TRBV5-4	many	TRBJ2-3	TGTGCCAGCAGCCCTAACGAGGAAGATACGCAGTATTTT	CASSPNEEDTQYF
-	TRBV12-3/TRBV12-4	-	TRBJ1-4	TGTGCCAGCAGTTTAGCCCCCTCGGGTGAAAAACTGTTTTTT	CASSLAPSGEKLFF
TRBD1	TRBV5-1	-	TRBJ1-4	TGCGCCAGCGCTTCAGGGGGAGAACTGTTTTTT	CASASGGELFF
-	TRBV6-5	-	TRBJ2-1	TGTGCCAGCACCGACGACAATGAGCAGTTCTTC	CASTDDNEQFF
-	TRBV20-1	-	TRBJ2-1	TGCAGTGCTCCAGATGCGGCTAGCGCCAATGAGCAGTTCTTC	CSAPDAASANEQFF
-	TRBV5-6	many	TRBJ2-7	TGTGCCAGCAGCCCGGGACGAGAGATCTACGAGCAGTACTTC	CASSPGREIYEQYF
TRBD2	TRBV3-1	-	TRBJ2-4	TGTGCCAGCAGCCTTCGCGGGAGAGGGCGCGAAACGGACATTCAGTACTTC	CASSLRGRGRETDIQYF
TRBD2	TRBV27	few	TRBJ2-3	TGTGCCAGCAGACCTATAGCGGGGATAAGACTTGGTACGCAGTATTTT	CASRPIAGIRLGTQYF
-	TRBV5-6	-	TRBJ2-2	TGTGCCAGCAGCTTGGGACAGATCGCGAACACCGGGGAGCTGTTTTTT	CASSLGQIANTGELFF
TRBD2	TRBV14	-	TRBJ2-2	TGTGCCAGCAGCCAATCAAGCGGGACCGGGGGGCTGTTTTTT	CASSQSSGTGGLFF
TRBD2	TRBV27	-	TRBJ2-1	TGTGCCAGCAGTTACGATAGCGGGGGGCCCCGTAATGAGCAGTTCTTC	CASSYDSGGPRNEQFF
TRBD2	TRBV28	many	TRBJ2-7	TGTGCCAGCAGTTTTCGACTAGCGGGAGTCGAGCAGTACTTC	CASSFRLAGVEQYF
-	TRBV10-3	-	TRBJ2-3	TGTGCCATCAGTGAAGGCAAGGGAGAGGATACGCAGTATTTT	CAISEGKGEDTQYF